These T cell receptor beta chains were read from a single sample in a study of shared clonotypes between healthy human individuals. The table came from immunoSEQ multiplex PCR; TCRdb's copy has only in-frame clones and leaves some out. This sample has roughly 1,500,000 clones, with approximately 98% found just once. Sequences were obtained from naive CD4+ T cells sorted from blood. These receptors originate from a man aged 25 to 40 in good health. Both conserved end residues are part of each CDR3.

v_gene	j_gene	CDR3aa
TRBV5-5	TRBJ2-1	CASSLGFSYNEQFF
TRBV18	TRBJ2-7	CASSPRRDYEQYF
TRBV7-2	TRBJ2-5	CASSLTALETQYF
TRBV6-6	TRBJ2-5	CASSYQGLTGDATQYF
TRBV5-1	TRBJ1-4	CASSLRTGGEKLFF
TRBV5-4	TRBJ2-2	CASPSFNFTGELFF
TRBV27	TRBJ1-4	CASSLFGTGSEKLFF
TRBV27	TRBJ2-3	CASSSTLQGWGTDTQYF
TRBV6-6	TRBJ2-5	CASSYLYQETQYF
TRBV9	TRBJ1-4	CASSATLSQELKGEKLFF
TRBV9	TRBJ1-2	CASSQISYGYTF
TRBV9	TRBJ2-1	CASSVAVHNEQFF
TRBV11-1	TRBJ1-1	CASSSTRPLDRGRGAFF
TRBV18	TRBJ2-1	CASSPPSGDNEQFF
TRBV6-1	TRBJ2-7	CASSSGLYYEQYF
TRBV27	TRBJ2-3	CASSPSRGGVDTQYF
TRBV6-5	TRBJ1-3	CASSYHRDSGNTIYF
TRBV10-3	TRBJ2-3	CAISETSGQTDTQYF
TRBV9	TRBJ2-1	CASSALTGRGSSYNEQFF
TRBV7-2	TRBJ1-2	CASSLMRENGYTF
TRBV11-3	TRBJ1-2	CASSRTEAHGYTF
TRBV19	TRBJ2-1	CASSWTGGSNEQFF
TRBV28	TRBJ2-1	CASSLGARDFYNEQFF
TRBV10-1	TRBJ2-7	CASNIDDSYEQYF
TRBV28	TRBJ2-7	CASSSPLLAGAGF
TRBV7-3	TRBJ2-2	CASSPGITNTGELFF
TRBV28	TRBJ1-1	CASSQLAGPNTEAFF
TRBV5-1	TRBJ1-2	CASSLTVNYGYTF
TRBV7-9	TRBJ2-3	CASSPPLAQLDTQYF
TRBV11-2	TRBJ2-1	CASSLGLLGDEQFF
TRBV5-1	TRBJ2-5	CASSLGGTGEETQYF
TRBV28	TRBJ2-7	CASSSGRGRDSYEQYF
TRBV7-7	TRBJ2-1	CASSFTSSGNEQFF
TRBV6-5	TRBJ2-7	CASSYRGTGSYEQYF
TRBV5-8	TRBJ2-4	CASSLGAGFGKNIQYF
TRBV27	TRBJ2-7	CASSSRGGDRVYEQYF
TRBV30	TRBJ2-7	CASMDRSGYEQYF
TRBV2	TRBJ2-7	CASNKHITTIEQYF
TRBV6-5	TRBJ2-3	CASSGQPLLPDTQYF
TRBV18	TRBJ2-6	CASSPGGANVLTF
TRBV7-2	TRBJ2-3	CASSRLAGSSTDTQYF